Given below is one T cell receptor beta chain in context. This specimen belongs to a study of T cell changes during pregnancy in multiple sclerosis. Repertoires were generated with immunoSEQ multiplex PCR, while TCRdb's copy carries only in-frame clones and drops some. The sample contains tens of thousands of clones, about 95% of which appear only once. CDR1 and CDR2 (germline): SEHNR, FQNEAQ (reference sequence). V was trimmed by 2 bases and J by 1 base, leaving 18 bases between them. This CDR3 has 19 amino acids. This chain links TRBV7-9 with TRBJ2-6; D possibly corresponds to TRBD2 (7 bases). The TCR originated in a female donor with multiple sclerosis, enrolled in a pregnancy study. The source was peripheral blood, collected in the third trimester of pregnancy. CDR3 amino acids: CASSLKGEGLLSGANVLTF. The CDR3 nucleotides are TGTGCCAGCAGCTTAAAGGGGGAGGGGCTACTGTCTGGGGCCAACGTCCTGACTTTC.